This T cell receptor (beta chain) stems from a study of shared clonotypes between healthy human individuals. Notes on the study in general: Genetic and exposure-history diversity was limited by the small donor number.

The assay used deep level. Each unsorted PBMC replicate got 300 ng genomic DNA, approximately 29,000 genomes. In the original workflow: Quality scores were absent from the junction-only immunoSEQ sequences, so filtering differed. Repertoires were generated with immunoSEQ multiplex PCR, while TCRdb's copy carries only in-frame clones and drops some. V, J and clone size are those of that table, while D and trimming were read from the DNA. The sample has about half a million clones, around 80% seen once; the top ten hold roughly 12%. There are 15 residues in the CDR3. CDR1 and CDR2 (germline): SGHAT, FQNNGV. J was trimmed by 2 bases and V by 1 base; bases with no gene match: 3. As to this clone: No antigen is known for it.

Sequences were obtained from PBMCs. The chain links TRBV11-2 to TRBJ2-3, with 7 bases identical to TRBD1. This receptor was identified in a woman in her 40s in good health. Some clones in this sample may be carry-over from other donors' samples. The CDR3 loop is CASSLGQGNTDTQYF. CDR3 bases: TGTGCCAGCAGCTTAGGACAGGGTAACACAGATACGCAGTATTTT. The variable domain in full, completed from reference TRBV11-2 and TRBJ2-3, reads EAGVAQSPRYKIIEKRQSVAFWCNPISGHATLYWYQQILGQGPKLLIQFQNNGVVDDSQLPKDRFSAERLKGVDSTLKIQPAKLEDSAVYLCASSLGQGNTDTQYFGPGTRLTVL.